The 20 T cell receptor beta chains given below trace back to one sample, sequenced in a study of cytomegalovirus exposure and HLA in healthy donors. Amplification used 60 Vbeta primers and 13 Jbeta primers. TCRdb's table, derived via immunoSEQ multiplex PCR, lists solely in-frame clones and lacks some. The table lists 100,000 to 150,000 clones, just over 70% of them singletons, with around 2.5% in the top ten. Sequencing was performed on PBMCs. These receptors were obtained from a woman aged 60 to 75 in good health and CMV-seropositive.

This clone was detected once. The rearrangement uses TRBV9 and TRBJ1-5, with a weak D call TRBD1 (5 bases). Germline V gives CDR1 SGDLS, CDR2 YYNGEE. The CDR3 has 15 residues. V lost 4 bases and J lost 3, with 14 bases in between. The CDR3 DNA is TGTGCCAGCAGCACCCGTGGGGACTTCAATCAGCCCCAGCATTTT. Residues: CASSTRGDFNQPQHF.

This clone has a handful of counts. The chain is built from TRBV27 and TRBJ1-5; 8 nucleotides agree with TRBD1. The ends lost 7 bases at V and 6 bases at J; junction bases unmatched: 11. Germline-derived CDR1 and CDR2 are MNHEY and SMNVEV (reference sequence). This CDR3 region has 15 residues. The CDR3, as DNA: TGTGCCAGCATTTTCCCCGACAGGGGAACTCAGCCCCAGCATTTT. Its translation: CASIFPDRGTQPQHF.

This clone was seen a few times. The chain has TRBV19 and TRBJ1-2; TRBD1 matches at 7 bases. The CDR3 runs to 14 residues. Germline V gene data show CDR1 as LNHDA and CDR2 as SQIVND (reference sequence). V lost 3 bases, J lost 5 bases, and 6 bases stayed unmatched. The CDR3 bases are TGTGCCAGTAGTATGCCGACAGGGCGGTATGGCTACACCTTC. Protein sequence: CASSMPTGRYGYTF.

The sample holds many counts of this clone. The genes are TRBV5-6 and TRBJ1-1; D possibly corresponds to TRBD1 (5 bases). Trimming left V 0 bases short and J 12 bases short, with 12 bases between. CDR1 and CDR2 from the germline V gene are SGHDT and YYEEEE. This CDR3 contains 12 residues. This CDR3 reads CASSLEAGRTFF. In nucleotides, the CDR3 is TGTGCCAGCAGCTTGGAAGCAGGGCGAACTTTCTTT.

The chain is built from TRBV10-3 and TRBJ2-5; TRBD1 matches at 10 bases. The end of the DNA is better explained by TRBJ2-7, so the J call may be wrong. The germline V gene has CDR1 ENHRY and CDR2 SYGVKD. This CDR3 is built from 16 residues. The CDR3 loop is CAISESGQGKVGEQYF. The DNA for the CDR3 is TGTGCCATCAGTGAGTCGGGACAGGGGAAGGTGGGCGAGCAGTACTTC.

A word on this clone: Sequence at one end of the junction differs from germline and may be a read error. J is TRBJ2-5 and V is TRBV7-7, with no clear D. The CDR3 totals 13 residues. The germline CDR1 and CDR2 sequences are SSHAT and FNYEAQ (reference sequence). CDR3 sequence: CASSFGSKETQYF. CDR3 nucleotides: TGTGCTAGCAGCTTTGGTAGCAAAGAGACCCAGTACTTC.

The chain recombines TRBV6-5 with TRBJ2-5; D uncertain. V was cut by 0 bases and J by 4 bases, with 12 bases left in between. The CDR3 spans 15 residues. Germline assignment: CDR1 MNHEY and CDR2 SVGAGI. CDR3 DNA: TGTGCCAGCAGTTACTCAACCGGGTTTCTAGAGACCCAGTACTTC. It specifies CASSYSTGFLETQYF.

This chain uses TRBV11-2 with TRBJ1-1, with 9 bases aligning to TRBD1. The CDR3 sequence is 15 residues long. Trimming removed 0 bases from V and 5 bases from J; junction bases left unmatched: 4. The germline gives CDR1 SGHAT, CDR2 FQNNGV. CDR3 bases: TGTGCCAGCAGCTTAGATAAACAGGGGGCGACTGAAGCTTTCTTT. Its translation is CASSLDKQGATEAFF.

CDR3: CASSELGGGFNYGYTF. In DNA, the CDR3 is TGTGCCAGCAGTGAATTGGGGGGAGGCTTTAACTATGGCTACACCTTC. The chain joins TRBV6-1 to TRBJ1-2; D may be TRBD1 (5 bases). Germline CDR1 MNHNS, CDR2 SASEGT. This CDR3 has 16 residues. V lost 2 bases to trimming and J lost 1 base, with 14 bases between them.

This clone was found a few times. This chain connects TRBV6-1 to TRBJ2-7; D gene ambiguous. In germline, CDR1 is MNHNS, CDR2 SASEGT. There are 12 residues in the CDR3. The V and J ends lost 5 bases and 0 bases respectively, with 5 bases between them. CDR3 coding DNA: TGTGCCAGCAGTCGTAACTCCTACGAGCAGTACTTC. Protein product: CASSRNSYEQYF.

V usage is TRBV7-8 and J usage is TRBJ2-6, with TRBD2 as a possible D gene (5 bases). V lost 5 bases to trimming and J lost 1 base, with 9 bases between them. The CDR3 spans 15 residues. Per germline, CDR1 SGHVS and CDR2 FQNEAQ. CDR3 protein: CASSPRTSGANVLTF. In nucleotides, the CDR3 is TGTGCCAGCAGCCCAAGGACTTCTGGGGCCAACGTCCTGACTTTC.

The CDR3 reads CASLAARGGTEAFF. Written as DNA, the CDR3 is TGTGCCAGCCTCGCCGCCAGGGGAGGGACTGAAGCTTTCTTT. The J gene is TRBJ1-1, the V gene TRBV2, with a tentative D call TRBD1 (6 bases). CDR3 length: 14 residues. Germline CDR1 reads SNHLY; CDR2 reads FYNNEI. The ends were cut back, 8 bases at V and 5 bases at J, with 18 bases in the middle.

The chain links TRBV29-1 to TRBJ1-2; 11 bases align to TRBD1. J lost 2 bases, V lost 3 bases, and 5 bases had no gene match. Germline V gives CDR1 SQVTM, CDR2 ANQGSEA. The CDR3 runs 15 residues. The chain's CDR3 is CSVEGGQGANYGYTF. CDR3 coding DNA: TGCAGCGTTGAGGGAGGACAGGGGGCAAACTATGGCTACACCTTC.

This clone was detected only a few times. The junction departs from germline at one end; a sequencing error may be responsible. The V call is TRBV7-9, the J call TRBJ2-7; the match to TRBD2 covers 15 bases. The germline gives CDR1 SEHNR, CDR2 FQNEAQ (reference sequence). This CDR3 comprises 17 residues. The CDR3 spells CSSSLGLAGGYSYEQYF. The CDR3 DNA follows: TGTTCCAGCAGCTTGGGACTAGCGGGGGGCTACTCCTACGAGCAGTACTTC. Drawing the rest from reference TRBV7-9 and TRBJ2-7, the complete variable domain is DTGVSQNPRHKITKRGQNVTFRCDPISEHNRLYWYRQTLGQGPEFLTYFQNEAQLEKSRLLSDRFSAERPKGSFSTLEIQRTEQGDSAMYLCSSSLGLAGGYSYEQYFGPGTRLTVT.

The sample holds one count of this clone. The chain carries TRBV7-6 and TRBJ2-2, with 9 positions matching TRBD2. Trimming at V came to 0 bases and at J to 4 bases, leaving 6 bases not matched to a gene. The CDR3 sequence is 17 residues long. The germline V gene encodes CDR1 SGHVS and CDR2 FNYEAQ. DNA for the CDR3: TGTGCCAGCAGCTTAGCGTCAGCGGGGGGCGTCACCGGGGAGCTGTTTTTT. It specifies CASSLASAGGVTGELFF. The full variable domain, its missing parts supplied by reference TRBV7-6 and TRBJ2-2, is GAGVSQSPRYKVTKRGQDVALRCDPISGHVSLYWYRQALGQGPEFLTYFNYEAQQDKSGLPNDRFSAERPEGSISTLTIQRTEQRDSAMYRCASSLASAGGVTGELFFGEGSRLTVL.

This clone came up once. The chain has TRBV6-5 and TRBJ2-2; 9 nucleotides line up with TRBD1. The V and J ends lost 4 bases and 3 bases, in that order; junction bases with no gene match: 6. This CDR3 comprises 16 residues. CDR1 is MNHEY, CDR2 SVGAGI, per germline. In nucleotides, the CDR3 is TGTGCCAGCAGTTTTACAGGGGGCGCTGACACCGGGGAGCTGTTTTTT. Residues: CASSFTGGADTGELFF.

The chain combines TRBV5-1 with TRBJ2-6, with a possible D match to TRBD1 (6 bases). The CDR3 runs to 15 residues. Germline-derived CDR1 and CDR2 are SGHRS and YFSETQ. V was cut by 9 bases and J by 0 bases, with 13 bases left in between. For the CDR3, the DNA is TGCGCCACCAAACTGGACAGCTCTGGGGCCAACGTCCTGACTTTC. Translated, it gives CATKLDSSGANVLTF.

Only a few counts were recorded for this clone. The chain recombines TRBV7-9 with TRBJ2-7, with D uncertain. Germline V CDR1 and CDR2: SEHNR, FQNEAQ (reference sequence). The germline V and J ends were trimmed by 5 bases and 1 base, with 3 bases remaining between them. The CDR3 has 11 amino acids. Here the CDR3 DNA reads TGTGCCAGCAGCATATCCTACGAGCAGTACTTC. Translated: CASSISYEQYF.

This chain connects TRBV4-1 to TRBJ2-1, with 7 bases aligning to TRBD2. The ends lost 4 bases at V and 8 bases at J; junction bases unmatched: 8. Germline CDR1 MGHRA, CDR2 YSYEKL. CDR3 length: 14 residues. This CDR3 reads CASSRRLARDEQFF. CDR3 bases: TGCGCCAGCAGCCGTCGACTAGCAAGAGATGAGCAGTTCTTC.

The CDR3 region has the DNA TGCGCCAGCAGTGACCCCCGGCTCGGGGTCCCTGGGACCCAGTACTTC. Its protein product is CASSDPRLGVPGTQYF. This chain links TRBV10-2 with TRBJ2-5, with D perhaps matching TRBD2 (5 bases). Germline V gene data show CDR1 as WSHSY and CDR2 as SAAADI. V shed 3 bases and J shed 7 bases, with 21 bases lying between them. The CDR3 consists of 16 residues.